One sample yielded the 6 T cell receptor beta chains listed below, sequenced in a study of beta chain features in type 1 diabetes. Overall study results and limits: For Type 1 diabetes patients, all four CD4+ subsets carried TCRB CDR3s that were moderately but significantly shorter.

Their target antigens are unknown. Since all of the isolated RNA was reverse transcribed, expressed TCRB transcripts were what got sequenced. The data were produced by immunoSEQ multiplex PCR, yet TCRdb's version contains in-frame clones alone and is incomplete. The table shows approximately 260,000 clones, with approximately 25% occurring only once. Sequencing used naive CD4+ T cells from blood. Receptors originate from a woman aged 30 to 39 with type 1 diabetes.

The V call is TRBV30, the J call TRBJ2-7, with a tentative D call TRBD1 (5 bases). The CDR3 has 11 residues. Germline loops: CDR1 GTSNPN, CDR2 SVGIG (reference sequence). Trimming removed 5 bases at V and 3 bases at J, with 8 bases between. Here the CDR3 DNA reads TGTGCCTGGCGCAGGGTCTACGAGCAGTACTTC. It specifies CAWRRVYEQYF.

This clone turned up a few times. V and J are TRBV2 and TRBJ2-7; 10 nucleotides match TRBD2. Germline V CDR1 and CDR2: SNHLY, FYNNEI. This CDR3 is built from 14 residues. V was clipped by 8 bases and J by 2 bases; unmatched bases: 6. As DNA, the CDR3 is TGTGCCAGCCTGCTAGCGGGGGACCCCTACGAGCAGTACTTC. Translated, it gives CASLLAGDPYEQYF.

The rearrangement uses TRBV7-2 and TRBJ1-5; D call uncertain. V lost 3 bases to trimming and J lost 6 bases, with 15 bases between them. CDR1 and CDR2 (germline): SGHTA, FQGNSA. The CDR3 totals 15 residues. The CDR3 DNA reads TGTGCCAGCAGCTTCAGTTCGGGGATCGGTCAGCCCCAGCATTTT. It is translated as CASSFSSGIGQPQHF.

This clone was observed a few times. The gene calls are TRBV9 and TRBJ2-1; D ambiguous. Germline V gene data show CDR1 as SGDLS and CDR2 as YYNGEE. Trimming took off 0 bases at V and 4 bases at J, with 11 bases between the two ends. CDR3 length: 15 amino acids. CDR3 nucleotide sequence: TGTGCCAGCAGCGTAGTAGTTTGCCGGTACAATGAGCAGTTCTTC. Translating it yields CASSVVVCRYNEQFF.

This clone was counted between two and nine times. This chain uses TRBV18 with TRBJ1-2; no firm D call. Trimming removed 2 bases from V and 6 bases from J, with 16 bases in between. Germline V gene sequence: CDR1 KGHSH, CDR2 LQKENI. This CDR3 has 15 amino acids. CDR3 nucleotides: TGTGCCAGCTCACCAGCTTCTGGGGAGGGCAATGGCTACACCTTC. Encoded protein: CASSPASGEGNGYTF.

J is TRBJ1-5 and V is TRBV15; 7 bases are shared with TRBD1. After removal of 0 bases from V and 1 base from J, the junction contained 3 bases not matched to a gene. The CDR3 runs 16 residues. Germline V gene sequence: CDR1 LNHNV, CDR2 YYDKDF (reference sequence). CDR3 in DNA: TGTGCCACCAGCAGAGAAACGACAGGGAGCAATCAGCCCCAGCATTTT. Protein product: CATSRETTGSNQPQHF.